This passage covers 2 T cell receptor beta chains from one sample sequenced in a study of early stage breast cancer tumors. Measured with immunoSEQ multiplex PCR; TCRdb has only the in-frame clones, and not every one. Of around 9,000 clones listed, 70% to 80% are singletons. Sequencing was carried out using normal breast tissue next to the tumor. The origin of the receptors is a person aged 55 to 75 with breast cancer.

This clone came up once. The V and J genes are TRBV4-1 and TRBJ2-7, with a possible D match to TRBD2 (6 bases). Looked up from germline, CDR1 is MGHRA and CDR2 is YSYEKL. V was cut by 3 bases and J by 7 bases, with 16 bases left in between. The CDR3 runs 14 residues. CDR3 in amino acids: CASSHPLEGREQYF. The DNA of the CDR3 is TGCGCCAGCAGCCACCCTTTGGAGGGACGGGAGCAGTACTTC.

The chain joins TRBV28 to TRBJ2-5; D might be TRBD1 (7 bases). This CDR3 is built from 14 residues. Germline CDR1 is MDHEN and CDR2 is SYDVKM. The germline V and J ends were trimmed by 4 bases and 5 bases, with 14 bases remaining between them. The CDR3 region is CASSSHRGGETQYF. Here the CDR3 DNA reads TGTGCCAGCAGTTCTCACAGGGGAGGTGAGACCCAGTACTTC.